Listed below are T cell receptor beta chains from one sample, sequenced in a study of CD8 T cells in ankylosing spondylitis. TCRdb re-called the 5' RACE reads through MiXCR, storing one row per CDR3 protein. Of approximately 180,000 distinct CDR3 sequences listed, around a sixth are singletons. Sequences were obtained from blood, either unsorted or a sorted T cell fraction (not recorded which). The origin of the receptors is a male donor aged 10 to 30 with ankylosing spondylitis or in good health (not recorded which). CDR3s include the opening cysteine and the closing phenylalanine or tryptophan. A D gene is named only where the DNA matches it firmly. Size values are once, few and many counts, or a class for expanded clones, and some rows have none.

.,few,TRBV4-1,15,TRBJ2-5,CASSQAGRVMETQYF,TGCGCCAGCAGCCAAGCCGGCAGGGTAATGGAGACCCAGTACTTC
.,many,TRBV4-1,16,TRBJ1-5,CASSQAGGAVNQPQHF,TGCGCCAGCAGCCAAGCGGGGGGGGCGGTTAATCAGCCCCAGCATTTT
.,.,TRBV15,14,TRBJ2-1,CATSRMGSVDEQFF,TGTGCCACCAGCAGGATGGGGTCGGTCGATGAGCAGTTCTTC
.,many,TRBV24-1,12,TRBJ2-2,CATELVPGELFF,TGTGCCACTGAACTAGTTCCCGGGGAGCTGTTTTTT
TRBD2,.,TRBV7-6,13,TRBJ2-7,CASSLGLGYEQYF,TGTGCCAGCAGCTTGGGACTAGGATACGAGCAGTACTTC
.,many,TRBV12-3/TRBV12-4,12,TRBJ2-1,CASRPEGNEQFF,TGTGCCAGCAGGCCGGAAGGGAATGAGCAGTTCTTC
TRBD1,many,TRBV28,14,TRBJ1-5,CATAPGQAYQPQHF,TGTGCCACTGCCCCGGGACAGGCTTATCAGCCCCAGCATTTT
.,few,TRBV11-2,16,TRBJ2-3,CASSFPLTSRTDTQYF,TGTGCCAGCAGCTTCCCACTAACAAGTCGAACAGATACGCAGTATTTT
TRBD2,many,TRBV28,15,TRBJ2-7,CASSLSAGGRYEQYF,TGTGCCAGCAGTTTATCAGCGGGAGGGCGGTACGAGCAGTACTTC
.,many,TRBV12-3/TRBV12-4,14,TRBJ2-5,CASSIAGTPETQYF,TGTGCCAGCAGTATTGCCGGGACACCTGAGACCCAGTACTTC